These 21 T cell receptor beta chains were all obtained from the same sample, sequenced in a study of blood T cell repertoires in COVID-19 (dated by TCRdb to 2020 to 2021). Library creation used the immunoSEQ multiplex PCR assay. Entries here come from immuneACCESS through TCRdb and include only in-frame sequences with V and J called. Some clones fail to appear in such tables; in the studies checked, an unresolved V gene covers under half of the shortfall, and the cause of the remainder is unknown. The sample contains under 250,000 clones, approximately 80% of them found a single time. Around 2% of the sample comes from the top ten. The material sequenced was PBMCs or T cells enriched from blood (not recorded which). All receptors come from a man in his sixties who had recovered from COVID-19.

This clone occurred once. This rearrangement joins TRBV18 to TRBJ1-1, with 7 bases aligning to TRBD1. Germline V gene data show CDR1 as KGHSH and CDR2 as LQKENI. The CDR3 totals 14 residues. The V segment lost 3 bases and the J segment 4 bases; nucleotides outside the gene matches: 5. Here the CDR3 DNA reads TGTGCCAGCTCACCCAGGGGGGCAATCACTGAAGCTTTCTTT. It specifies CASSPRGAITEAFF.

The count of this clone is one. The V and J genes are TRBV5-1 and TRBJ2-5; 8 bases match TRBD2. V shed 0 bases, J shed 2 bases, and the junction held 3 bases outside the gene matches. The CDR3 contains 15 residues. Germline V gene data show CDR1 as SGHRS and CDR2 as YFSETQ. As DNA, the CDR3 is TGCGCCAGCAGCTTGGCCGGCGGGGGGCAAGAGACCCAGTACTTC. It specifies CASSLAGGGQETQYF.

The rearrangement links TRBV5-6 to TRBJ1-1; D remains unclear. Germline values: CDR1 SGHDT, CDR2 YYEEEE. The CDR3 contains 12 residues. V gave up 4 bases and J gave up 5 bases, with 9 bases separating them. CDR3 coding DNA: TGTGCCAGCAGCCTCGAGCGGACTGAAGCTTTCTTT. The encoded protein is CASSLERTEAFF.

The chain recombines TRBV19 with TRBJ1-3, with a tentative D call TRBD1 (6 bases). The germline V gene has CDR1 LNHDA and CDR2 SQIVND (reference sequence). V was shortened by 3 bases and J by 0 bases, with 12 bases between the two germline ends. The CDR3 sequence is 16 residues long. The CDR3 nucleotides are TGTGCCAGTAGTATCCGAGACAGGAGCTCTGGAAACACCATATATTTT. Encoded protein: CASSIRDRSSGNTIYF.

CDR3 sequence (DNA): TGTGCCAGCAGCTTAGGATTTGGGGGGGCGCCAGATACGCAGTATTTT. The encoded protein is CASSLGFGGAPDTQYF. V and J are TRBV7-9 and TRBJ2-3; TRBD2 might be the D (7 bases). V lost 1 base and J 4 bases, leaving 15 bases between the germline ends. The CDR3 is made up of 16 amino acids. Germline V lookup: CDR1 SEHNR, CDR2 FQNEAQ (reference sequence).

This chain links TRBV3-1 (or the pseudogene TRBV3-2) with TRBJ2-4; D is uncertain. CDR1 and CDR2 from the germline V gene are LGHDT and YNNKEL (reference sequence). This CDR3 region has 15 residues. V lost 0 bases and J 0 bases, leaving 6 bases between the germline ends. The CDR3 loop is CASSQDYLAKNIQYF. The CDR3 bases are TGTGCCAGCAGCCAAGATTATCTAGCCAAAAACATTCAGTACTTC.

The chain uses TRBV2 and TRBJ1-3, with a tentative D call TRBD1 (6 bases). This CDR3 spans 13 amino acids. Trimming pared 7 bases from V and 5 bases from J, leaving 12 bases between. The V gene's germline CDR1 is SNHLY and CDR2 FYNNEI. CDR3 DNA sequence: TGTGCCAGCAAGGGGGGGACCAGAAACACCATATATTTT. Translation: CASKGGTRNTIYF.

As concerns this clone: Other DNA sequences in this specimen translate into the identical CDR3. The DNA for the CDR3 is TGTGCCAGCAGTGAATTGGCAGGCGTCGGCTACACCTTC. Its protein product is CASSELAGVGYTF. The J gene is TRBJ1-2, the V gene TRBV6-1; the D is unclear. Trimming stripped 2 bases from V and 8 bases from J, with 12 bases between. Per the germline V gene, CDR1 is MNHNS and CDR2 is SASEGT. The CDR3 extends over 13 amino acids.

The table lists this clone with a few counts. The same CDR3 can be traced to other DNA sequences in this sample. This rearrangement joins TRBV7-8 to TRBJ2-7; 10 bases match TRBD1. V gave up 1 base and J gave up 3 bases; unmatched junction bases: 6. The CDR3 runs to 16 residues. Looked up from germline, CDR1 is SGHVS and CDR2 is FQNEAQ. CDR3: CASSLGPGQGFYEQYF. The DNA for the CDR3 is TGTGCCAGCAGCTTAGGGCCGGGACAGGGGTTCTACGAGCAGTACTTC. The variable domain in full, with the rest retrieved from reference TRBV7-8 and TRBJ2-7, is GAGVSQSPRYKVAKRGQDVALRCDPISGHVSLFWYQQALGQGPEFLTYFQNEAQLDKSGLPSDRFFAERPEGSVSTLKIQRTQQEDSAVYLCASSLGPGQGFYEQYFGPGTRLTVT.

This rearrangement joins TRBV5-1 to TRBJ1-3; D uncertain. Per the germline V gene, CDR1 is SGHRS and CDR2 is YFSETQ. V lost 1 base and J 0 bases, leaving 5 bases between the germline ends. The CDR3 runs 14 residues. The CDR3 coding sequence is TGCGCCAGCAGCTTGACAGTCTCTGGAAACACCATATATTTT. This translates into CASSLTVSGNTIYF.

The chain carries TRBV19 and TRBJ1-1; 7 bases align to TRBD1. Germline CDR1 LNHDA, CDR2 SQIVND (reference sequence). The junction had 4 bases not matched to a gene; V was cut back by 5 bases and J by 4 bases. This CDR3 region has 13 residues. CDR3 residues: CASSSQGVTEAFF. The CDR3 coding sequence is TGTGCCAGTAGTTCTCAGGGGGTCACTGAAGCTTTCTTT.

The CDR3 nucleotides read TGTGCCAGCAGCTTCAGGACTGCACTCACTGAAGCTTTCTTT. Its translation is CASSFRTALTEAFF. The rearrangement uses TRBV11-3 and TRBJ1-1; no firm D call. The CDR3 has 14 amino acids. The ends were cut back, 3 bases at V and 4 bases at J, with 12 bases in the middle. Germline V lookup: CDR1 SGHNT, CDR2 YENEEA.

The rearrangement joins TRBV19 to TRBJ1-5; TRBD1 agrees at 8 bases. Germline assignment: CDR1 LNHDA and CDR2 SQIVND (reference sequence). After removal of 4 bases from V and 6 bases from J, the junction contained 2 bases not matched to a gene. The CDR3 extends over 13 amino acids. The CDR3 reads CASSTGGVQPQHF. CDR3 nucleotide sequence: TGTGCCAGTAGTACAGGGGGCGTTCAGCCCCAGCATTTT.

The chain carries TRBV25-1 and TRBJ1-1; possibly TRBD1 for D (6 bases). CDR1 and CDR2 (germline): MGHDK, SYGVNS. V lost 3 bases to trimming and J lost 1 base, with 9 bases between them. The CDR3 is 14 residues long. CDR3: CASSEGARNTEAFF. For the CDR3, the DNA is TGTGCCAGCAGTGAGGGGGCGCGGAACACTGAAGCTTTCTTT.

The rearrangement uses TRBV27 and TRBJ2-7; 9 nucleotides align to TRBD1. Germline V gene sequence: CDR1 MNHEY, CDR2 SMNVEV (reference sequence). J lost 5 bases, V lost 3 bases, and 5 bases had no gene match. The CDR3 has 14 residues. The CDR3 sequence: CASSLGTGWNEQYF. CDR3 coding DNA: TGTGCCAGCAGTTTGGGGACAGGGTGGAACGAGCAGTACTTC.

The genes are TRBV11-2 and TRBJ2-3, with TRBD2 matching 7 bases. This CDR3 has 19 residues. CDR1 SGHAT and CDR2 FQNNGV come from the germline V gene. V shed 0 bases, J shed 1 base, and the junction held 13 bases outside the gene matches. As DNA, the CDR3 is TGTGCCAGCAGCTTAGATCGGCGGGTGTGGACTAGTGGCACAGATACGCAGTATTTT. Translated, it gives CASSLDRRVWTSGTDTQYF.

The CDR3 coding sequence is TGCGCCAGCAGCCTAACCCCCATAAGACAGCAGAACACTGAAGCTTTCTTT. Translation gives CASSLTPIRQQNTEAFF. The rearrangement uses TRBV4-3 and TRBJ1-1; perhaps TRBD1 as D (5 bases). V was pared by 4 bases and J by 1 base, with 19 bases between. Per germline, CDR1 LGHNA and CDR2 YSLEER. The CDR3 extends over 17 amino acids.

This chain joins TRBV29-1 and TRBJ1-1, with 8 bases lining up with TRBD1. The V and J ends lost 4 bases and 3 bases, in that order; junction bases with no gene match: 10. The CDR3 totals 15 residues. Germline V gives CDR1 SQVTM, CDR2 ANQGSEA. CDR3 sequence: CSVGLDRVSYTEAFF. The CDR3 DNA is TGCAGCGTTGGTTTGGACAGGGTGTCGTACACTGAAGCTTTCTTT.

The V gene is TRBV4-3, the J gene TRBJ1-3; possible D gene TRBD1, 5 bases. Trimming cost V 0 bases and J 0 bases, with 12 bases left between them. This CDR3 is 17 amino acids long. Per germline, CDR1 LGHNA and CDR2 YSLEER. The CDR3 DNA reads TGCGCCAGCAGCCAAGATTACAGGACCTACTCTGGAAACACCATATATTTT. Protein: CASSQDYRTYSGNTIYF.

This chain uses TRBV24-1 with TRBJ2-7; D unresolved. V was shortened by 4 bases and J by 3 bases, with 9 bases between the two germline ends. This CDR3 is 13 amino acids long. Germline CDR1 is KGHDR and CDR2 is SFDVKD. The CDR3 DNA reads as TGTGCCACCAGTGACCCCGTAAACTACGAGCAGTACTTC. Protein sequence: CATSDPVNYEQYF.

V is TRBV7-8 and J is TRBJ1-3; D is possibly TRBD1 (6 bases). Trimming removed 5 bases at V and 0 bases at J, with 20 bases between. In germline, CDR1 is SGHVS, CDR2 FQNEAQ. This CDR3 is built from 18 residues. The CDR3: CASSRKTGEMSSGNTIYF. Written as DNA, the CDR3 is TGTGCCAGCAGCCGGAAGACAGGAGAAATGAGCTCTGGAAACACCATATATTTT.